The table lists the clone carrying this TCR beta chain with a count of one. Antigen: not known. The sample originates from a study of response to subunit inactivated influenza vaccine. Germline CDR1 is MDHEN and CDR2 is SYDVKM. This CDR3 is 16 amino acids long. V gave up 2 bases and J gave up 0 bases, with 12 bases separating them. Findings and caveats of the study: The authors offered the suggestion that each seasonal influenza vaccination recruits few new T cells.

TCRdb re-derived calls from the RT-PCR reads in MiXCR, one entry per CDR3 protein. Here the sample spans about 190,000 distinct CDR3 sequences, approximately 15% being singletons. This chain links TRBV28 with TRBJ2-3; D call uncertain. The clonotype comes from a man between 45 and 60 years old who received an inactivated influenza vaccine. Sequenced here: CD8+ T cells sorted from PBMCs, sampled more than 4 days after vaccination. As DNA, the CDR3 is TGTGCCAGCAGTTTAATTTTTGGCACTAGCACAGATACGCAGTATTTT. The encoded protein is CASSLIFGTSTDTQYF. Full variable domain (remainder filled in from reference TRBV28 and TRBJ2-3): DVKVTQSSRYLVKRTGEKVFLECVQDMDHENMFWYRQDPGLGLRLIYFSYDVKMKEKGDIPEGYSVSREKKERFSLILESASTNQTSMYLCASSLIFGTSTDTQYFGPGTRLTVL.